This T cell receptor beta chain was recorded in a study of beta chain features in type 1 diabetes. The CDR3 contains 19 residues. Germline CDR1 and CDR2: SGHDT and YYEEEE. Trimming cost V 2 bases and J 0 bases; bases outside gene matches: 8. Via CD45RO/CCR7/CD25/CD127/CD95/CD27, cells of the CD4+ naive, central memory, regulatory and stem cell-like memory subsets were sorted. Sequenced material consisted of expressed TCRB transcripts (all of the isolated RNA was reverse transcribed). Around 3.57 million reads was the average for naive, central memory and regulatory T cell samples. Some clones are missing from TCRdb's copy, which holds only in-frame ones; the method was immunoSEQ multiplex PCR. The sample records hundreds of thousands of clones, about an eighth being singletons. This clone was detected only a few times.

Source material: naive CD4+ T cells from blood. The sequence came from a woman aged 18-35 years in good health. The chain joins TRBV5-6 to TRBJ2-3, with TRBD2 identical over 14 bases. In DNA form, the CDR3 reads TGTGCCAGCAGCTTATTAAGGACTAGCGGGGGGCTTAGCACAGATACGCAGTATTTT. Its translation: CASSLLRTSGGLSTDTQYF.